This T cell receptor beta chain emerged from a study of blood T cell repertoires in COVID-19. Turning to the study itself: Both acute and convalescent COVID-19 samples were obtained from the United States, Italy and Spain. Sources were T cells, B-cell-depleted T cells, or PBMCs; the material itself was cDNA or gDNA.

CDR3 length equals 16 residues. Germline values: CDR1 SGHTA, CDR2 FQGNSA. V lost 5 bases and J 5 bases, leaving 21 bases between the germline ends. Original data processing: Estimated nucleated cell counts came from reference gene primer amplification. Here immunoSEQ multiplex PCR was the method, and the copy in TCRdb shows in-frame clones only, minus some. V and J calls and clone size are as listed in that table; D and trimming were resolved from the DNA. The sample lists 150,000 to 200,000 clones; over 70% were seen once. V usage is TRBV7-2 and J usage is TRBJ1-2; D gene ambiguous. Material: peripheral blood. This clonotype originated in a woman aged 80 or older with active or convalescent COVID-19. CDR3 in DNA: TGTGCCAGCAGCCAAATGGAGGGAAGCAGCTTTTATGGCTACACCTTC. It encodes CASSQMEGSSFYGYTF.